These 32 T cell receptor beta chains came from one sample sequenced in a study of blood T cells in healthy people across ages. A second PCR of 7 to 11 cycles used a sample-barcoded 5' primer and a J-beta primer mix. TCRdb passed the 5' RACE reads through MiXCR, listing each CDR3 protein once. The table has hundreds of thousands of distinct CDR3 sequences, about a third seen once. The specimen was blood. The receptor source for this set is a woman of 80 years or more in good health.

This clonotype appeared a few times. A read error is possible here, since a much larger clone lies one base away. The chain combines TRBV7-3 with TRBJ2-1; 10 nucleotides line up with TRBD1. The CDR3 is made up of 14 amino acids. Germline loops: CDR1 SGHTA, CDR2 FQGTGA. Trimming took 5 bases from V and 6 from J; bases not matched to a gene: 4. In DNA form, the CDR3 reads TGTGCCAGCAGCCGCCGGACAGGGGGCAATGAGCAGTTCTTC. Protein product: CASSRRTGGNEQFF.

The CDR3 region is CSARDIAGGPHEQYF. The CDR3 coding sequence is TGCAGTGCTAGAGATATTGCGGGAGGGCCTCACGAGCAGTACTTC. V gene TRBV20-1 combines with J gene TRBJ2-7, with TRBD2 matching 9 bases. Germline V gene sequence: CDR1 DFQATT, CDR2 SNEGSKA (reference sequence). The CDR3 length is 15 residues. After removal of 0 bases from V and 5 bases from J, the junction contained 8 bases not matched to a gene.

This clonotype was counted at least ten times. This may come from a read error, since a much larger clone is one base off. This sequence joins TRBV20-1 and TRBJ2-5; D ambiguous. The CDR3 consists of 11 residues. Deletions cut 6 bases from V and 11 bases from J, with 16 bases between. Germline V CDR1 and CDR2: DFQATT, SNEGSKA (reference sequence). The CDR3, as DNA: TGCAGTGCCAGCCCCGTAAATGAGCAGTACTTC. As protein: CSASPVNEQYF.

The rearrangement joins TRBV7-9 to TRBJ2-5, with 9 bases fitting TRBD1. Germline V gene lookup returns CDR1 SEHNR and CDR2 FQNEAQ (reference sequence). Trimming took 5 bases from V and 5 from J; bases not matched to a gene: 12. The CDR3 consists of 16 residues. The CDR3 is CASSPLGQGEVETQYF. Here the CDR3 DNA reads TGTGCCAGCAGCCCCCTGGGACAGGGTGAGGTTGAGACCCAGTACTTC.

This clonotype was counted at least ten times. V and J are TRBV18 and TRBJ2-3; D not certain. CDR1 is KGHSH, CDR2 LQKENI, per germline. This CDR3 has 14 amino acids. The V end was cut by 4 bases, the J end by 4 bases, with 12 bases between. In nucleotides, the CDR3 is TGTGCCAGCTCACGGAATCAAGGTTCAGATACGCAGTATTTT. Translating gives CASSRNQGSDTQYF. The whole variable domain, filled in from reference TRBV18 and TRBJ2-3, reads NAGVMQNPRHLVRRRGQEARLRCSPMKGHSHVYWYRQLPEEGLKFMVYLQKENIIDESGMPKERFSAEFPKEGPSILRIQQVVRGDSAAYFCASSRNQGSDTQYFGPGTRLTVL.

This clonotype has ten or more counts. This chain joins TRBV28 and TRBJ2-6; 7 positions agree with TRBD1. J lost 0 bases, V lost 4 bases, and 3 bases had no gene match. Germline V gene lookup returns CDR1 MDHEN and CDR2 SYDVKM. This CDR3 has 16 residues. The CDR3 DNA follows: TGTGCCAGCAGTTCACAGGGGAGCTCTGGGGCCAACGTCCTGACTTTC. Translating gives CASSSQGSSGANVLTF.

Notes on this clonotype: A much more abundant neighbour one base away suggests this may be a read error. The chain employs TRBV12-3 or TRBV12-4 and TRBJ2-5; 11 bases line up with TRBD2. The trim removed 9 bases at V and 11 bases at J, leaving 14 bases unmatched. The CDR3 has 14 amino acids. The DNA for the CDR3 is TGTGCCAGTTACGATAGCGGGGGGGCCGAAGAGCAGTACTTC. Translated: CASYDSGGAEEQYF.

In this sample, this clonotype turned up many times. The chain employs TRBV5-1 and TRBJ2-7, with 8 bases aligning to TRBD1. V lost 3 bases and J lost 0; bases outside the gene matches: 5. CDR3 length equals 15 residues. Per the germline V gene, CDR1 is SGHRS and CDR2 is YFSETQ. This CDR3 reads CASSSYRGSSYEQYF. The CDR3 DNA reads TGCGCCAGCAGCTCTTACAGGGGGAGCTCCTACGAGCAGTACTTC.

This sequence joins TRBV29-1 and TRBJ2-4; 13 bases fit TRBD2. The better agreement between TRBJ2-7 and the DNA end casts doubt on the J call. Germline-derived CDR1 and CDR2 are SQVTM and ANQGSEA. The CDR3 spans 14 residues. CDR3 in amino acids: CSVRTSGSVGEQYF. CDR3 bases: TGCAGCGTTCGGACTAGCGGGAGTGTTGGCGAGCAGTACTTC.

This clonotype was detected ten times or more. The rearrangement links TRBV18 to TRBJ2-1, with a weak D call TRBD1 (8 bases). Germline V gene sequence: CDR1 KGHSH, CDR2 LQKENI. The CDR3 is 17 amino acids. V lost 1 base and J lost 6, with 19 bases in between. CDR3 region: CASSPLLSTGGANEQFF. The CDR3 nucleotides are TGTGCCAGCTCACCACTATTGTCAACAGGGGGGGCCAATGAGCAGTTCTTC.

This clonotype was counted at least ten times. The chain is built from TRBV7-3 and TRBJ2-1, with D perhaps matching TRBD1 (6 bases). Germline V gene lookup returns CDR1 SGHTA and CDR2 FQGTGA. The CDR3 covers 14 residues. The V end lost 5 bases, the J end lost 2 bases, and 10 bases lay between the germline ends. In nucleotides, the CDR3 is TGTGCCAGCAGCGCCAGGGGCCCCTACAATGAGCAGTTCTTC. It specifies CASSARGPYNEQFF.

This clonotype appeared many times. This chain links TRBV20-1 with TRBJ2-1, with 9 bases lining up with TRBD2. The CDR3 covers 15 residues. The V and J ends lost 0 bases and 7 bases, in that order; junction bases with no gene match: 7. Germline V CDR1 and CDR2: DFQATT, SNEGSKA (reference sequence). The chain's CDR3 is CSARDNAGGPNEQFF. DNA for the CDR3: TGCAGTGCTAGAGATAACGCGGGGGGGCCAAATGAGCAGTTCTTC.

To note about this clonotype: Given a much more abundant clone one base away, this may be a read error. This sequence joins TRBV7-9 and TRBJ2-1, with D perhaps matching TRBD1 (5 bases). The CDR3 covers 15 residues. The germline V gene has CDR1 SEHNR and CDR2 FQNEAQ (reference sequence). The CDR3 nucleotides read TGTGCCAGCAGCGACGAAGGGGCCGCATACAATGAGCAGTGCTTC. Translated: CASSDEGAAYNEQCF.

In its sample, this clonotype was seen once. The chain has TRBV3-1 and TRBJ1-1; TRBD1 agrees at 7 bases. CDR1 and CDR2 (germline): LGHDT, YNNKEL (reference sequence). CDR3 length: 13 residues. J was trimmed by 14 bases and V by 1 base; bases with no gene match: 10. CDR3 loop: CASSQGVSGQFFF. CDR3 bases: TGTGCCAGCAGCCAAGGGGTTTCGGGACAGTTCTTCTTT.

The CDR3 sequence is CASSKGGEVQETQYF. The CDR3 DNA follows: TGTGCCAGCAGCAAAGGGGGCGAGGTTCAAGAGACCCAGTACTTC. V and J are TRBV11-3 and TRBJ2-5; 7 nucleotides line up with TRBD1. Germline V CDR1 and CDR2: SGHNT, YENEEA. The CDR3 consists of 15 residues. J lost 2 bases, V lost 5 bases, and 8 bases had no gene match.

Worth noting for this clonotype: This may come from a read error, since a much larger clone is one base off. The chain uses TRBV6-1 and TRBJ2-1, with D uncertain. The CDR3 is made up of 15 amino acids. V lost 1 base and J 1 base, leaving 8 bases between the germline ends. CDR1 MNHNS and CDR2 SASEGT come from the germline V gene. The CDR3 sequence is CASSEGTASYNEQFF. The DNA for the CDR3 is TGTGCCAGCAGTGAAGGAACCGCGTCCTACAATGAGCAGTTCTTC.

Ten or more counts support this clonotype. This chain joins TRBV12-3 or TRBV12-4 and TRBJ1-6; D call uncertain. The CDR3 covers 13 residues. V was clipped by 6 bases and J by 10 bases, with 13 bases between them. CDR3 protein: CASRPSTTSPLHF. The CDR3 DNA reads as TGTGCCAGCAGACCTTCCACAACCTCACCCCTCCACTTT.

This clonotype was seen at least ten times. CDR3: CASSQGFGTTALHF. CDR3 in DNA: TGCGCCAGCAGTCAGGGTTTCGGGACAACGGCCCTCCACTTT. V gene TRBV5-1 combines with J gene TRBJ1-6; tentative D call: TRBD1 (6 bases). Trimming removed 5 bases from V and 14 bases from J, with 20 bases in between. The germline gives CDR1 SGHRS, CDR2 YFSETQ. CDR3 size: 14 residues.

This clonotype was picked up many times. The V gene is TRBV7-9, the J gene TRBJ2-3; 8 nucleotides match TRBD2. This CDR3 has 16 amino acids. V lost 2 bases and J lost 0; bases outside the gene matches: 4. The germline gives CDR1 SEHNR, CDR2 FQNEAQ (reference sequence). In nucleotides, the CDR3 is TGTGCCAGCAGCTTACTACTAGCGGATAGCACAGATACGCAGTATTTT. Its protein product is CASSLLLADSTDTQYF.

In this sample, this clonotype turned up many times. This rearrangement joins TRBV7-9 to TRBJ1-1, with D unclear. In germline, CDR1 is SEHNR, CDR2 FQNEAQ (reference sequence). V gave up 0 bases and J gave up 8 bases, with 19 bases separating them. CDR3 length equals 16 residues. For the CDR3, the DNA is TGTGCCAGCAGCTTAGCGGATGAGGGTCCCATCCCCGAAGCTTTCTTT. Amino acid sequence: CASSLADEGPIPEAFF.

In the case of this clonotype: One end of the junction does not line up with germline, which may come from a read error. This rearrangement joins TRBV27 to TRBJ1-4; TRBD1 agrees at 10 bases. The CDR3 covers 16 residues. The germline V gene has CDR1 MNHEY and CDR2 SMNVEV (reference sequence). The CDR3 loop reads CACSKDRGLLDEKLFF. The CDR3 nucleotides read TGTGCCTGCAGTAAGGACAGGGGGTTACTGGATGAAAAACTGTTTTTT.

This clonotype was found a few times. The rearrangement links TRBV30 to TRBJ1-1; 10 nucleotides agree with TRBD1. In germline, CDR1 is GTSNPN, CDR2 SVGIG (reference sequence). V trimming: 2 bases; J trimming: 5 bases; junction bases outside the gene matches: 8. The CDR3 has 15 residues. The CDR3: CAWSKRQGAGTEAFF. CDR3 nucleotide sequence: TGTGCCTGGAGTAAAAGACAGGGGGCGGGAACTGAAGCTTTCTTT. The complete variable domain, with remaining parts taken from reference TRBV30 and TRBJ1-1, reads SQTIHQWPATLVQPVGSPLSLECTVEGTSNPNLYWYRQAAGRGLQLLFYSVGIGQISSEVPQNLSASRPQDRQFILSSKKLLLSDSGFYLCAWSKRQGAGTEAFFGQGTRLTVV.

This clonotype was seen only a few times. This chain links TRBV10-3 with TRBJ2-1, with D perhaps matching TRBD2 (6 bases). With the DNA end fitting TRBJ2-7 better, the J assignment may be wrong. The germline CDR1 and CDR2 sequences are ENHRY and SYGVKD. This CDR3 comprises 14 residues. CDR3 nucleotide sequence: TGTGCCATCAGTGCCCGGGGGACCTACAATGAGCAGTACTTC. It yields the protein CAISARGTYNEQYF.

The gene calls are TRBV12-3 or TRBV12-4 and TRBJ2-1; 11 nucleotides match TRBD2. CDR3 length: 15 residues. The ends lost 6 bases at V and 5 bases at J; junction bases unmatched: 6. Written as DNA, the CDR3 is TGTGCCAGCAGACTTTCTAGCGGGGGGAACAATGAGCAGTTCTTC. Protein: CASRLSSGGNNEQFF.

This clonotype was observed at least ten times. Compared with germline, one end of the junction differs, possibly owing to a read error. The chain couples TRBV12-3 or TRBV12-4 to TRBJ2-6; D perhaps matches TRBD1 (6 bases). The CDR3 has 16 amino acids. CDR3 amino acids: CASSSRRGAGANVRTF. In DNA form, the CDR3 reads TGTGCCAGCAGTTCGCGCAGGGGTGCTGGGGCCAACGTCCGGACTTTC.

This clonotype was counted at least ten times. This chain uses TRBV2 with TRBJ2-1, with 9 nucleotides matching TRBD2. In germline, CDR1 is SNHLY, CDR2 FYNNEI. CDR3 length: 16 amino acids. The junction had 11 bases not matched to a gene; V was cut back by 8 bases and J by 3 bases. The DNA for the CDR3 is TGTGCCAGCCGGCTGCGGGGGGGCTCATACTACAATGAGCAGTTCTTC. Protein sequence: CASRLRGGSYYNEQFF.

This clonotype was seen more than once but under ten times. The V call is TRBV28, the J call TRBJ2-1; no clear D gene. CDR1 and CDR2 from the germline V gene are MDHEN and SYDVKM. V shed 5 bases and J shed 10 bases, with 24 bases lying between them. This CDR3 has 16 residues. The CDR3 spells CASSPPTIGSSYEQFF. Here the CDR3 DNA reads TGTGCCAGCAGTCCACCTACGATAGGCAGCTCCTACGAGCAGTTCTTC.

Concerning this clonotype itself: It may be a read error: a sequence one base away is much more abundant. The V and J genes are TRBV6-1 and TRBJ2-3, with 7 bases aligning to TRBD2. The CDR3 loop spans 13 amino acids. Germline CDR1 reads MNHNS; CDR2 reads SASEGT. With V trimmed by 6 bases and J by 4 bases, 4 bases remained unmatched. The CDR3 nucleotides read TGTGCCAGCAGCACCCTAGCGGCAGATACGCAGTATTTT. Amino acids: CASSTLAADTQYF.

This clonotype was observed many times. The gene calls are TRBV7-2 and TRBJ2-1; D is unresolved. Deletions cut 1 base from V and 2 bases from J, with 9 bases between. The CDR3 consists of 15 residues. The germline V gene encodes CDR1 SGHTA and CDR2 FQGNSA. Here the CDR3 DNA reads TGTGCCAGCAGCTTAGTCGTCGAGCCCTACAATGAGCAGTTCTTC. It yields the protein CASSLVVEPYNEQFF. The variable domain in full, completed from reference TRBV7-2 and TRBJ2-1, reads GAGVSQSPSNKVTEKGKDVELRCDPISGHTALYWYRQSLGQGLEFLIYFQGNSAPDKSGLPSDRFSAERTGGSVSTLTIQRTQQEDSAVYLCASSLVVEPYNEQFFGPGTRLTVL.

At least ten counts were recorded for this clonotype. The V gene is TRBV5-1, the J gene TRBJ2-7; 12 nucleotides align to TRBD2. This CDR3 spans 17 amino acids. CDR1 is SGHRS, CDR2 YFSETQ, per germline. With 5 bases clipped from V and 4 bases from J, the junction kept 13 bases outside the gene matches. The CDR3 DNA reads as TGCGCCAGCAGACCCCTAGCGGGGGGGCAATCGGTGTACGAGCAGTACTTC. It encodes CASRPLAGGQSVYEQYF.

This clonotype occurred a few times. The gene calls are TRBV7-9 and TRBJ1-1; D is ambiguous. Per the germline V gene, CDR1 is SEHNR and CDR2 is FQNEAQ (reference sequence). The CDR3 consists of 15 residues. V dropped 1 base and J dropped 8 bases, with 17 bases sitting between them. In nucleotides, the CDR3 is TGTGCCAGCAGCTTAGAGTTGTCCGGTTCCTTCGAAGCTTTCTTT. It translates to CASSLELSGSFEAFF.

This clonotype came up many times. V usage is TRBV28 and J usage is TRBJ1-2; the match to TRBD1 covers 8 bases. This CDR3 is built from 14 residues. The V segment lost 6 bases and the J segment 4 bases; nucleotides outside the gene matches: 7. Per the germline V gene, CDR1 is MDHEN and CDR2 is SYDVKM. The CDR3 region is CASSNRQGSYGYTF. DNA for the CDR3: TGTGCCAGCAGCAATCGACAGGGGAGCTATGGCTACACCTTC.